Described below is a single TCR beta chain sequence and its context. Its antigen is undetermined. CDR1 and CDR2 from the germline V gene are KGHDR and SFDVKD. Trimming removed 4 bases from V and 1 base from J, with 15 bases in between. This CDR3 comprises 17 residues. One entry per CDR3 protein, called by TCRdb with MiXCR from the reads. The data hold more than 60,000 distinct CDR3 sequences, with 62% observed a single time. The data were taken from a study of type 1 regulatory T cells. The gene calls are TRBV24-1 and TRBJ2-2; D might be TRBD1 (6 bases). The source material was cultured non-Tr1 T cells, either the whole culture or a sorted T cell fraction (not recorded which). This clonotype was sampled from a human donor in good health. The CDR3 nucleotides are TGTGCCACCAGTGAATCGCTTTCGACAGGGAACACCGGGGAGCTGTTTTTT. Translation: CATSESLSTGNTGELFF.